This T cell receptor beta chain originates from a study of shared clonotypes between healthy human individuals. Broader study findings: Generation of non-shared clonotypes was less probable than generation of clonotypes shared by all four donors.

Naive CD8 isolation took CD45RO-negative cells positively selected for CCR7 and excluded terminally differentiated effector memory CD45RA+ cells. The authors ran the assay at deep level. Genomic DNA per cell subset filled all wells of several immunoSEQ plates. The method was immunoSEQ multiplex PCR; TCRdb's version includes in-frame clones alone and lacks a portion of them. In the table there are roughly 2,000,000 clones, roughly 94% of which are singletons. On this clone: Its cognate antigen is unknown.

CDR3 size: 12 residues. Trimming took off 3 bases at V and 5 bases at J, with 10 bases between the two ends. The V gene's germline CDR1 is SQVTM and CDR2 ANQGSEA. The rearrangement joins TRBV29-1 to TRBJ1-1; the D gene is possibly TRBD1 (6 bases). The clonotype comes from a man aged 18 to 29 in good health. The sequencing input was naive CD8+ T cells sorted from blood. The chain's CDR3 is CSVETGVTEAFF. CDR3 DNA sequence: TGCAGCGTTGAGACAGGAGTGACTGAAGCTTTCTTT.